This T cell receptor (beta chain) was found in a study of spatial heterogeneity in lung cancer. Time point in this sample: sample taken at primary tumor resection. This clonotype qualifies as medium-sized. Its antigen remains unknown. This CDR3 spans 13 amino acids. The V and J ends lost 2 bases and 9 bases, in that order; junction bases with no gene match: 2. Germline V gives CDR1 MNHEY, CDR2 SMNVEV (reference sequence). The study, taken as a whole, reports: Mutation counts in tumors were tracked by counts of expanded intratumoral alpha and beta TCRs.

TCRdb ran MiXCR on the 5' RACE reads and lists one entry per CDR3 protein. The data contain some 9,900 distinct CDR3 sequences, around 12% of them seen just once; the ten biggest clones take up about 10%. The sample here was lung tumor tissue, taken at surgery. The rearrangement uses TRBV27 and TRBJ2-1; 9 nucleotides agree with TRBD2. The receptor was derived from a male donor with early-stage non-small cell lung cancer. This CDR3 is CASSLQTSGEQFF. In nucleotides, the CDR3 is TGTGCCAGCAGTTTACAGACTAGCGGTGAGCAGTTCTTC.